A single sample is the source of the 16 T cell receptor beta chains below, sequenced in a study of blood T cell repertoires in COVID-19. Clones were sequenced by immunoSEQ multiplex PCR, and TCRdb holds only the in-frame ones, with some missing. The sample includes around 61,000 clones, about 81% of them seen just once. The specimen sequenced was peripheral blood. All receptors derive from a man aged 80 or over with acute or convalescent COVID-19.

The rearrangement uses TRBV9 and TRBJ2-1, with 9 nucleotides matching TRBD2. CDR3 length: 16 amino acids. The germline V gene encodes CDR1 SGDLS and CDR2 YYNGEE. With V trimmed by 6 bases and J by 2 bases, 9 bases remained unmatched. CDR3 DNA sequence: TGTGCCAGCACCCGGCTTAGCGGGGGTGCCTACAATGAGCAGTTCTTC. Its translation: CASTRLSGGAYNEQFF.

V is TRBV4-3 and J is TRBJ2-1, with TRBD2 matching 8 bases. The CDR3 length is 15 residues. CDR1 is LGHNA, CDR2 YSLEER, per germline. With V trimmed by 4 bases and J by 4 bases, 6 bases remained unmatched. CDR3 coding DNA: TGCGCCAGCAGCCTCGGTCTAGCGGGTTACAATGAGCAGTTCTTC. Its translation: CASSLGLAGYNEQFF.

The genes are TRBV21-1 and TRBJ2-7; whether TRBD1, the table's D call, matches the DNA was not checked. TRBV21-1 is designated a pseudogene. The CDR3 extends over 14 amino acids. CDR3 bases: TGTGCCAGCAGCAAAGAGCCCAGGTCCTACGAGCAGTACTTC. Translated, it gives CASSKEPRSYEQYF.

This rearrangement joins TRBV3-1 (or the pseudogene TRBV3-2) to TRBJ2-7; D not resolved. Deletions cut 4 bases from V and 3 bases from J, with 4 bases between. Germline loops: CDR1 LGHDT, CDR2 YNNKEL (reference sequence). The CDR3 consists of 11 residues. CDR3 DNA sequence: TGTGCCAGCAGCCGTAACTACGAGCAGTACTTC. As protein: CASSRNYEQYF.

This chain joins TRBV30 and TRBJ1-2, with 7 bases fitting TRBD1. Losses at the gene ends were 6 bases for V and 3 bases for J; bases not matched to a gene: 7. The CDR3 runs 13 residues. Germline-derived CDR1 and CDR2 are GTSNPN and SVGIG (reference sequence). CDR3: CACSGQTYYGYTF. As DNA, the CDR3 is TGTGCCTGCTCGGGACAGACATACTATGGCTACACCTTC.

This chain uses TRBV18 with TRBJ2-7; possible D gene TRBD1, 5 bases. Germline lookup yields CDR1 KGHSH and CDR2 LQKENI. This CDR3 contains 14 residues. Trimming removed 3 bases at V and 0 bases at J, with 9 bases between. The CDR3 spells CASSPRQSSYEQYF. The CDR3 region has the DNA TGTGCCAGCTCACCGAGACAGAGCTCCTACGAGCAGTACTTC.

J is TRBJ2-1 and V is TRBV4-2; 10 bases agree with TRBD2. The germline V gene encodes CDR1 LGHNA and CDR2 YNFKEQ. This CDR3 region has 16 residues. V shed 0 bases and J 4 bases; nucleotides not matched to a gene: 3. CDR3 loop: CASSQEGAGGYNEQFF. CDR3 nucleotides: TGTGCCAGCAGCCAAGAGGGAGCGGGAGGGTACAATGAGCAGTTCTTC.

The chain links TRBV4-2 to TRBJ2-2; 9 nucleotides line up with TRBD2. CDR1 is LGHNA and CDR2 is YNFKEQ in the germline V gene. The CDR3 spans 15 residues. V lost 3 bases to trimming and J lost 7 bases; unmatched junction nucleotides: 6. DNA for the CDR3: TGTGCCAGCAGCCAGCGAGCGGGAGGTGGCGGGGAGCTGTTTTTT. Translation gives CASSQRAGGGGELFF.

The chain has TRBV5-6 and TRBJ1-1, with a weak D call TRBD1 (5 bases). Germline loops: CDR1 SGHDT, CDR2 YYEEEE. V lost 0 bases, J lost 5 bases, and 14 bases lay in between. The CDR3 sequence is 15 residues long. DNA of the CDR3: TGTGCCAGCAGCTTGGTTTCAGGGTTTGATACTGAAGCTTTCTTT. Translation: CASSLVSGFDTEAFF.

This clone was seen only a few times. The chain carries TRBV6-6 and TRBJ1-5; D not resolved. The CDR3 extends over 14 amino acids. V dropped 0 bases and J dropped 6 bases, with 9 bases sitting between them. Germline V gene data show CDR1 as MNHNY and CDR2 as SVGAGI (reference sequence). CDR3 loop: CASSYSPWAQPQHF. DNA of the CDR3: TGTGCCAGCAGTTACTCGCCTTGGGCTCAGCCCCAGCATTTT.

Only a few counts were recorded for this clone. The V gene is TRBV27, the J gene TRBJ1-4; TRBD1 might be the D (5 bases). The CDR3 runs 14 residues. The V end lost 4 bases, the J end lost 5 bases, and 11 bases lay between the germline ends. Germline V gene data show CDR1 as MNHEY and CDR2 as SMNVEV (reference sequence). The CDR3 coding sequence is TGTGCCAGCAGTTCGGGCAGGGCGAATGAAAAACTGTTTTTT. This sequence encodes CASSSGRANEKLFF. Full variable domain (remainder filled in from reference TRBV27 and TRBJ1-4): EAQVTQNPRYLITVTGKKLTVTCSQNMNHEYMSWYRQDPGLGLRQIYYSMNVEVTDKGDVPEGYKVSRKEKRNFPLILESPSPNQTSLYFCASSSGRANEKLFFGSGTQLSVL.

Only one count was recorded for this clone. DNA for the CDR3: TGTGCCAGCAGCACGGGACTAGCGGGAACCTACGAGCAGTACTTC. Residues: CASSTGLAGTYEQYF. The chain links TRBV7-2 to TRBJ2-7; 13 bases line up with TRBD2. J gave up 2 bases and V 5 bases, and 3 bases lay outside the gene matches. Germline V gene data show CDR1 as SGHTA and CDR2 as FQGNSA. The CDR3 is 15 residues long.

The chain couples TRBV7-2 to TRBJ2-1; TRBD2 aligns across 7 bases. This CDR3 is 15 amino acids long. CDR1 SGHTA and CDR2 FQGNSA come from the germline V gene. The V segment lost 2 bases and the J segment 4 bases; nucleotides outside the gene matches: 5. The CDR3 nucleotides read TGTGCCAGCAGCTTATTGCGGGGGTTATACAATGAGCAGTTCTTC. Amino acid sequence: CASSLLRGLYNEQFF. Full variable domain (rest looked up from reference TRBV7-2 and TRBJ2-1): GAGVSQSPSNKVTEKGKDVELRCDPISGHTALYWYRQSLGQGLEFLIYFQGNSAPDKSGLPSDRFSAERTGGSVSTLTIQRTQQEDSAVYLCASSLLRGLYNEQFFGPGTRLTVL.

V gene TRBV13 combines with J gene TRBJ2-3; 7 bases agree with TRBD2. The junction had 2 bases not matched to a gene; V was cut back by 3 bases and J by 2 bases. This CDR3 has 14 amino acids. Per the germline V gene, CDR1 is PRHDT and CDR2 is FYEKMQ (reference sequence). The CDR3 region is CASSFGTNTDTQYF. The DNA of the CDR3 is TGTGCCAGCAGCTTTGGGACTAACACAGATACGCAGTATTTT.

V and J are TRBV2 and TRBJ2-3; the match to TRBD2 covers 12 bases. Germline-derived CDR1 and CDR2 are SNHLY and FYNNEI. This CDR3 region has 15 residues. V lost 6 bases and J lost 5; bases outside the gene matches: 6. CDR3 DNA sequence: TGTGCCAGCAGAAGACTAGCGGGGGCGGGAGATACGCAGTATTTT. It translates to CASRRLAGAGDTQYF.

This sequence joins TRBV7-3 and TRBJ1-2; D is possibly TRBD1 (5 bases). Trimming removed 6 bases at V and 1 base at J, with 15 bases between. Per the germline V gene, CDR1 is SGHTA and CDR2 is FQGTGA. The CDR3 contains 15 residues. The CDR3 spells CASRASPGGNYGYTF. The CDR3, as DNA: TGTGCCAGCAGGGCCTCCCCGGGGGGTAACTATGGCTACACCTTC.